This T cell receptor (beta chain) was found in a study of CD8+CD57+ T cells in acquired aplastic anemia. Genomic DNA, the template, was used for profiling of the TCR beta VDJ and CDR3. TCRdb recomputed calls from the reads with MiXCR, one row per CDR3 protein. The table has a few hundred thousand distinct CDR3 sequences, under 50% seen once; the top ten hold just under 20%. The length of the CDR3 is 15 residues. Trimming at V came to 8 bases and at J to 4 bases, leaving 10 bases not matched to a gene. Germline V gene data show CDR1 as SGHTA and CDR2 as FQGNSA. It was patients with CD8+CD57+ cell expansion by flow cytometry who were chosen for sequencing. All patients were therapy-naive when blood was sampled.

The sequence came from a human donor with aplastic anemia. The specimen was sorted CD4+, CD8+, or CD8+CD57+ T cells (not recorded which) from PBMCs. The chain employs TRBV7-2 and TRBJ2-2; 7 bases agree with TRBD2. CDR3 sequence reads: CASGIGRGFTGELFF. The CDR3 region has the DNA TGTGCCAGCGGGATTGGGCGGGGGTTCACCGGGGAGCTGTTTTTT.